This paragraph covers one T cell receptor beta chain sequence. The sample originates from a study of blood T cell repertoires in COVID-19. The V gene end was trimmed by 6 bases and the J gene end by 6 bases; junction bases not matched to a gene: 9. Germline V gene data show CDR1 as SNHLY and CDR2 as FYNNEI. The CDR3 contains 15 residues. Generated by immunoSEQ multiplex PCR, the TCRdb table keeps only in-frame clones and is missing some. The repertoire includes 250,000 or so clones, more than 75% of them detected once, and 8.5% to 9% sits in the top ten. The chain employs TRBV2 and TRBJ2-3, with 10 bases fitting TRBD2. Sequencing used peripheral blood. The TCR originated in a man between 40 and 49 years old with active or convalescent COVID-19. This chain's CDR3 is CASRASGGAFDTQYF. The CDR3 DNA reads TGTGCCAGCAGGGCAAGCGGGGGGGCGTTTGATACGCAGTATTTT.